Listed below are T cell receptor beta chains from one sample, sequenced in a study of molecular identifiers for immune sequencing clone quantification. A single record per CDR3 protein comes from TCRdb applying MiXCR to the PCR reads. The repertoire holds roughly 630,000 distinct CDR3 sequences, with about 25% as singletons. The sequenced material came from naive CD8+ T cells from blood, with Jurkat cell RNA spiked in. The receptors originated from a human donor in good health. Some libraries in this study had Jurkat cell RNA spiked in. Both conserved end residues are part of each CDR3. The D gene is left open where the match is weak. The size of a clone is reported for some rows only, either as once, few or many, or as a class for expanded clones.

CDR3 | DNA | V | size | D | J
CSASGLQYVEQYF | TGCAGTGCTAGCGGGCTCCAATACGTTGAGCAGTACTTC | TRBV20-1 | - | - | TRBJ2-7
CASSTRGNEQFF | TGTGCCAGCAGTACCAGGGGGAATGAGCAGTTCTTC | TRBV6-5 | many | TRBD1 | TRBJ2-1
CASSRAGGPGTDTQYF | TGTGCCAGCAGCCGAGCGGGAGGGCCGGGGACAGATACGCAGTATTTT | TRBV7-9 | many | TRBD2 | TRBJ2-3
CSVDMPSYNEQFF | TGCAGCGTTGACATGCCATCCTACAATGAGCAGTTCTTC | TRBV29-1 | many | - | TRBJ2-1
CASSMRQTQPQHF | TGTGCCAGTAGTATGAGACAAACTCAGCCCCAGCATTTT | TRBV19 | - | - | TRBJ1-5
CASSLAEGRTNTGELFF | TGCGCCAGCAGCTTGGCCGAAGGACGGACAAACACCGGGGAGCTGTTTTTT | TRBV5-1 | - | - | TRBJ2-2
CATSDQGEQYF | TGTGCCACCAGTGACCAGGGGGAGCAGTACTTC | TRBV24-1 | - | - | TRBJ2-7
CASSLGVSNIQYF | TGTGCCAGCAGCTTAGGGGTGTCGAACATTCAGTACTTC | TRBV7-6 | many | - | TRBJ2-4
CASTNGGLAGSYNEQFF | TGTGCCAGCACAAACGGGGGACTAGCGGGGAGCTACAATGAGCAGTTCTTC | TRBV7-9 | few | TRBD2 | TRBJ2-1
CARRQERRSSEQYF | TGCGCCCGCCGCCAAGAAAGGCGCTCCTCCGAGCAGTACTTC | TRBV4-3 | once | - | TRBJ2-7
CASSIRQSRESPLHF | TGTGCCAGCAGTATAAGACAGTCCAGGGAATCACCCCTCCACTTT | TRBV27 | - | - | TRBJ1-6
CSVGGASGIDEQYF | TGCAGCGTTGGGGGGGCTAGCGGGATTGACGAGCAGTACTTC | TRBV29-1 | many | TRBD2 | TRBJ2-7
CSVDLPYLVNEQFF | TGCAGCGTTGATTTGCCCTACTTAGTCAATGAGCAGTTCTTC | TRBV29-1 | - | - | TRBJ2-1
CASSNRDGNQPQHF | TGTGCCAGCAGTAACCGGGACGGAAATCAGCCCCAGCATTTT | TRBV6-2/TRBV6-3 | many | - | TRBJ1-5
CASSYLQGVIQYF | TGTGCCAGCAGTTATTTACAGGGAGTCATTCAGTACTTC | TRBV6-2/TRBV6-3 | many | - | TRBJ2-4
CASSYGSGSDTIYF | TGTGCCAGCAGTTACGGCAGCGGGAGCGACACCATATATTTT | TRBV6-5 | few | - | TRBJ1-3
CASRSNPLSEVQETQYF | TGTGCCAGCAGGTCCAACCCATTATCGGAGGTCCAAGAGACCCAGTACTTC | TRBV7-9 | many | - | TRBJ2-5
CASSVNTYNEQFF | TGTGCCAGCAGCGTAAACACCTACAATGAGCAGTTCTTC | TRBV9 | few | - | TRBJ2-1
CASSSERTANTGELFF | TGTGCCAGCAGCTCAGAAAGGACTGCTAACACCGGGGAGCTGTTTTTT | TRBV13 | many | - | TRBJ2-2
CASSSTESYEQYF | TGCGCCAGCAGCTCGACTGAATCCTACGAGCAGTACTTC | TRBV5-1 | many | - | TRBJ2-7
CSARRDRGIYEQYF | TGCAGTGCTAGACGAGACAGGGGGATATACGAGCAGTACTTC | TRBV20-1 | many | TRBD1 | TRBJ2-7
CASSQFQDYEQYF | TGTGCCAGCAGCCAATTTCAGGACTACGAGCAGTACTTC | TRBV4-2 | many | - | TRBJ2-7
CASKTADRARQPQHF | TGTGCCAGCAAAACGGCCGACAGGGCGCGGCAGCCCCAGCACTTT | TRBV6-2/TRBV6-3 | - | TRBD1 | TRBJ1-5
CASSKHPRQGLNTGELFF | TGTGCCAGCAGCAAACATCCTCGACAGGGTTTGAACACCGGGGAGCTGTTTTTT | TRBV21-1 | - | - | TRBJ2-2
CASSKRFGPNGYHAPFF | TGTGCCAGCAGCAAGAGGTTTGGCCCAAACGGCTACCATGCGCCGTTCTTC | TRBV7-9 | once | - | TRBJ2-1
CAWSPRGEQYF | TGTGCCTGGAGTCCCCGGGGTGAGCAGTACTTC | TRBV30 | many | - | TRBJ2-7
CASSVGGGHQETQYF | TGTGCCAGCAGCGTAGGGGGGGGCCACCAAGAGACCCAGTACTTC | TRBV9 | few | - | TRBJ2-5
CASSQVPSGKYEQYF | TGTGCCAGCAGCCAAGTCCCTAGCGGGAAGTACGAGCAGTACTTC | TRBV4-2 | - | TRBD2 | TRBJ2-7
CSVEDWNGTQYF | TGCAGCGTCGAGGATTGGAACGGTACGCAGTATTTT | TRBV29-1 | many | - | TRBJ2-3
CASSTGGIQPQHF | TGTGCCAGCTCCACAGGGGGCATCCAGCCCCAGCATTTT | TRBV18 | many | TRBD1 | TRBJ1-5
CASSLALITSGNTGELFF | TGCGCCAGCAGCTTGGCCTTAATTACTAGCGGGAACACCGGGGAGCTGTTTTTT | TRBV5-1 | - | TRBD2 | TRBJ2-2
CASSPKVAGVYEQYF | TGTGCCAGCAGCCCTAAAGTGGCGGGGGTCTACGAGCAGTACTTC | TRBV21-1 | - | - | TRBJ2-7
CASSTWGGQPQHF | TGTGCCAGTAGTACGTGGGGCGGTCAGCCCCAGCATTTT | TRBV19 | - | - | TRBJ1-5
CSARRSSENTGELFF | TGCAGTGCTAGAAGATCTAGCGAGAACACCGGGGAGCTGTTTTTT | TRBV20-1 | many | - | TRBJ2-2
CASSQDGGYEQYF | TGCGCCAGCAGCCAAGATGGGGGGTACGAGCAGTACTTC | TRBV4-1 | many | - | TRBJ2-7
CASSLGTGTYEQYF | TGCGCCAGCAGCTTGGGGACAGGGACCTACGAGCAGTACTTC | TRBV12-3/TRBV12-4 | many | TRBD1 | TRBJ2-7
CASSGTGSEKLFF | TGTGCCAGTAGTGGGACAGGGAGCGAAAAGCTGTTTTTT | TRBV19 | - | TRBD1 | TRBJ1-4
CASSLALSGTTMNTEAFF | TGTGCCAGCAGCTTAGCCCTTTCGGGGACAACTATGAACACTGAAGCTTTCTTT | TRBV7-9 | - | - | TRBJ1-1
CASSFGGGAEAFF | TGTGCCAGCAGCTTTGGAGGGGGGGCTGAAGCTTTCTTT | TRBV7-6 | few | - | TRBJ1-1
CASSFRGRSGNTIYF | TGTGCCAGCAGTTTCAGGGGGCGAAGTGGAAACACCATATATTTT | TRBV28 | many | TRBD1 | TRBJ1-3
CSAGDNQPQHF | TGCAGTGCAGGGGACAATCAGCCCCAGCATTTT | TRBV20-1 | many | - | TRBJ1-5
CSARYSGSLQTQYF | TGCAGTGCTAGATACAGCGGGAGCTTGCAGACCCAGTACTTC | TRBV20-1 | - | TRBD2 | TRBJ2-5
CSAHGTGGYEQYF | TGCAGCGCCCATGGGACAGGGGGGTACGAGCAGTACTTC | TRBV29-1 | many | TRBD1 | TRBJ2-7
CSVVGRGGVNEQYF | TGCAGCGTTGTAGGAAGAGGGGGGGTTAACGAGCAGTACTTC | TRBV29-1 | many | - | TRBJ2-7